The TCR beta chain under discussion was sequenced for a study of identical twins. TCRdb reanalysed the 5' RACE reads using MiXCR and keeps one entry per CDR3 protein. The sample lists a few hundred thousand distinct CDR3 sequences, around 18% occurring once. This clonotype was seen more than once but under ten times. The length of the CDR3 is 14 residues. After removal of 2 bases from V and 9 bases from J, the junction contained 7 bases not matched to a gene. Sequencing input: naive T cells sorted from blood. This receptor was taken from a man aged 50 to 60 in good health. The chain recombines TRBV12-3 or TRBV12-4 with TRBJ2-3, with TRBD1 identical over 8 bases. CDR3 protein: CASSLPVRQGTQYF. CDR3 DNA sequence: TGTGCCAGCAGTTTACCAGTCCGACAGGGGACGCAGTATTTT.